The 17 T cell receptor beta chains listed next were all sequenced from one sample in a study of vaccination and CD4 T cells after COVID-19. Sequencing of cultured CD4+ T cell DNA used the Oncomine TCR Beta short-read assay. TCRdb passed the PCR reads through MiXCR, listing each CDR3 protein once. The repertoire holds approximately 12,000 distinct CDR3 sequences, less than 80% seen once, with just over 7% in the top ten. These receptors' targets are unknown. Treatment specified: approximately nine-day PBMC culture with coronavirus spike peptide pools or control peptides (ViraFEST assay). Sequencing used CD4+ T cells from blood, cultured in vitro, obtained before SARS-CoV-2 vaccination. Receptors originate from a human donor who had recovered from COVID-19.

The chain uses TRBV6-1 and TRBJ2-4; D not certain. Germline V gene lookup returns CDR1 MNHNS and CDR2 SASEGT. CDR3 length: 12 amino acids. V gave up 3 bases and J gave up 7 bases, with 7 bases separating them. As DNA, the CDR3 is TGTGCCAGCAGTGACTACACCAACATTCAGTACTTC. It codes for CASSDYTNIQYF.

This chain uses TRBV28 with TRBJ1-1; D not resolved. CDR1 and CDR2 (germline): MDHEN, SYDVKM. The CDR3 has 15 amino acids. Trimming cost V 7 bases and J 7 bases, with 22 bases left between them. The CDR3 here is CASIPPRSASLEAFF. As DNA, the CDR3 is TGTGCCAGCATTCCCCCCAGGAGCGCGTCACTTGAAGCTTTCTTT.

V and J are TRBV7-2 and TRBJ1-4, with D perhaps TRBD1 (6 bases). CDR3 size: 14 residues. V was shortened by 5 bases and J by 4 bases, with 11 bases between the two germline ends. Germline-derived CDR1 and CDR2 are SGHTA and FQGNSA. The CDR3 DNA follows: TGTGCCAGCAGCAACCGGGGGCTTAATGAAAAACTGTTTTTT. This encodes CASSNRGLNEKLFF. The complete variable domain, with remaining parts taken from reference TRBV7-2 and TRBJ1-4, reads GAGVSQSPSNKVTEKGKDVELRCDPISGHTALYWYRQSLGQGLEFLIYFQGNSAPDKSGLPSDRFSAERTGGSVSTLTIQRTQQEDSAVYLCASSNRGLNEKLFFGSGTQLSVL.

The chain carries TRBV20-1 and TRBJ1-6; D possibly corresponds to TRBD1 (5 bases). The germline CDR1 and CDR2 sequences are DFQATT and SNEGSKA (reference sequence). This CDR3 spans 16 amino acids. The germline V and J ends were trimmed by 0 bases and 6 bases, with 15 bases remaining between them. CDR3 region: CSARDGGAAGNSPLHF. In DNA, the CDR3 is TGCAGTGCTAGAGATGGAGGGGCGGCGGGTAATTCACCCCTCCACTTT.

The V call is TRBV12-3 or TRBV12-4, the J call TRBJ2-7; 13 positions agree with TRBD2. V lost 7 bases, J lost 3 bases, and 6 bases stayed unmatched. CDR3 length equals 15 residues. The CDR3 DNA reads as TGTGCCAGCAAACCGGGACTAGCGGGAAACTACGAGCAGTACTTC. This codes for CASKPGLAGNYEQYF.

This clonotype has a single count. The V and J genes are TRBV10-2 and TRBJ2-5; 11 nucleotides line up with TRBD2. Germline-derived CDR1 and CDR2 are WSHSY and SAAADI. J gave up 3 bases and V 7 bases, and 4 bases lay outside the gene matches. The CDR3 sequence is 14 residues long. The CDR3 region has the DNA TGCGCCAGCACTCTGACTAGCGGGAAAGAGACCCAGTACTTC. Its protein product is CASTLTSGKETQYF.

The sample holds one count of this clonotype. The genes are TRBV7-2 and TRBJ1-3; 7 bases agree with TRBD1. V gave up 5 bases and J gave up 2 bases; unmatched junction bases: 6. The CDR3 is made up of 15 amino acids. CDR1 SGHTA and CDR2 FQGNSA come from the germline V gene. The CDR3 DNA follows: TGTGCCAGCAGCGGGGGTGACAGGGCTGGAAACACCATATATTTT. It encodes CASSGGDRAGNTIYF.

V gene TRBV28 combines with J gene TRBJ1-2; the D is unclear. V was cut by 3 bases and J by 4 bases, with 9 bases left in between. The CDR3 loop spans 13 amino acids. The germline V gene encodes CDR1 MDHEN and CDR2 SYDVKM. CDR3 amino acids: CASSLRGTYGYTF. The DNA for the CDR3 is TGTGCCAGCAGTTTGCGTGGTACCTATGGCTACACCTTC.

The genes are TRBV20-1 and TRBJ1-3, with unresolved D. This CDR3 contains 12 residues. V lost 6 bases, J lost 0 bases, and 6 bases lay in between. Germline CDR1 DFQATT, CDR2 SNEGSKA (reference sequence). The DNA of the CDR3 is TGCAGTGCGTTCAGCTCTGGAAACACCATATATTTT. Translated, it gives CSAFSSGNTIYF.

The rearrangement links TRBV4-3 to TRBJ2-1; D is unresolved. CDR1 is LGHNA and CDR2 is YSLEER in the germline V gene. V lost 0 bases to trimming and J lost 8 bases, with 8 bases between them. The CDR3 length is 13 residues. The CDR3 here is CASSQDRYDEQFF. The CDR3 DNA follows: TGCGCCAGCAGCCAAGATAGATACGATGAGCAGTTCTTC.

The CDR3 bases are TGCAGTGCCTCACGACTTGCCGGGAACATTCAGTACTTC. Protein product: CSASRLAGNIQYF. The chain is built from TRBV20-1 and TRBJ2-4, with D unclear. This CDR3 region has 13 residues. In germline, CDR1 is DFQATT, CDR2 SNEGSKA (reference sequence). V lost 6 bases to trimming and J lost 7 bases, with 16 bases between them.

The chain uses TRBV6-2 or TRBV6-3 and TRBJ1-1, with TRBD1 matching over 9 bases. The CDR3 runs to 16 residues. With 7 bases clipped from V and 6 bases from J, the junction kept 15 bases outside the gene matches. From germline, CDR1 is MNHEY and CDR2 SVGEGT. CDR3: CASKGGPGTGSAEAFF. The CDR3 nucleotides read TGTGCCAGCAAGGGAGGTCCCGGGACAGGGTCTGCTGAAGCTTTCTTT.

The chain links TRBV5-8 to TRBJ2-3; no clear D. Trimming removed 1 base at V and 2 bases at J, with 8 bases between. The CDR3 spans 14 residues. CDR1 is SGHTS, CDR2 YDEGEE, per germline. The CDR3 loop reads CASSLFTNTDTQYF. Written as DNA, the CDR3 is TGTGCCAGCAGCTTGTTTACTAACACAGATACGCAGTATTTT.

The V gene is TRBV20-1, the J gene TRBJ2-2; 9 nucleotides align to TRBD2. J was trimmed by 5 bases and V by 3 bases; bases with no gene match: 7. The V gene's germline CDR1 is DFQATT and CDR2 SNEGSKA (reference sequence). The CDR3 length is 15 residues. CDR3 protein: CSARGSGSGTGELFF. The CDR3 nucleotides are TGCAGTGCTAGGGGTAGCGGGAGCGGAACCGGGGAGCTGTTTTTT.

The chain joins TRBV6-1 to TRBJ2-7; D remains ambiguous. This CDR3 comprises 15 residues. Germline V gene lookup returns CDR1 MNHNS and CDR2 SASEGT. V was shortened by 6 bases and J by 0 bases, with 15 bases between the two germline ends. CDR3 region: CASRKDPTGSYEQYF. For the CDR3, the DNA is TGTGCCAGCAGGAAGGACCCGACGGGCTCCTACGAGCAGTACTTC.

The chain uses TRBV6-5 and TRBJ1-5; tentative D call: TRBD1 (5 bases). The germline V gene encodes CDR1 MNHEY and CDR2 SVGAGI. Trimming pared 0 bases from V and 7 bases from J, leaving 13 bases between. The CDR3 contains 15 residues. CDR3 sequence (DNA): TGTGCCAGCAGTTACTCAAAAGGGGCCGGGCAGCCCCAGCATTTT. It specifies CASSYSKGAGQPQHF.

V usage is TRBV7-2 and J usage is TRBJ1-6; D unclear. The CDR3 sequence is 13 residues long. Germline V gives CDR1 SGHTA, CDR2 FQGNSA. V was pared by 7 bases and J by 8 bases, with 12 bases between. The CDR3 sequence is CASTLIPDSPLHF. The CDR3 DNA follows: TGTGCCAGCACCCTAATTCCCGATTCACCCCTCCACTTT.